A single sample is the source of the 4 T cell receptor beta chains below, sequenced in a study of a mutant IDH1 vaccine in newly diagnosed glioma. The antigens these receptors bind are not known. Regarding time point: week 47, end of study. Topical imiquimod was applied with each vaccine dose, which held 300 ug of mutant IDH1 20-mer peptide. Only in-frame clones appear in the TCRdb table, and some are missing; sequencing was by immunoSEQ multiplex PCR. The repertoire has roughly 31,000 clones, around 81% of them found once; the top ten carry about 30%. The sample in question was PBMCs, obtained from a glioma patient whose treatment included an IDH1 peptide vaccine. Receptors were obtained from a man in his thirties or forties with glioma.

The rearrangement uses TRBV28 and TRBJ1-4; weak D call: TRBD1 (6 bases). The CDR3 length is 19 residues. The germline V gene encodes CDR1 MDHEN and CDR2 SYDVKM. The V end lost 4 bases, the J end lost 2 bases, and 23 bases lay between the germline ends. The CDR3 region has the DNA TGTGCCAGCAGTTCCTCCGGGACCGCGGGCCAGGGGACTAATGAAAAACTGTTTTTT. It translates to CASSSSGTAGQGTNEKLFF. The full variable domain, rest sourced from reference TRBV28 and TRBJ1-4, is DVKVTQSSRYLVKRTGEKVFLECVQDMDHENMFWYRQDPGLGLRLIYFSYDVKMKEKGDIPEGYSVSREKKERFSLILESASTNQTSMYLCASSSSGTAGQGTNEKLFFGSGTQLSVL.

The V call is TRBV10-2, the J call TRBJ2-3, with TRBD1 identical over 9 bases. The CDR3 length is 15 residues. CDR1 WSHSY and CDR2 SAAADI come from the germline V gene. V shed 6 bases and J 3 bases; nucleotides not matched to a gene: 7. CDR3 protein: CASRVQGARTDTQYF. In DNA, the CDR3 is TGCGCCAGCAGGGTACAGGGGGCGCGGACAGATACGCAGTATTTT.

The chain employs TRBV30 and TRBJ2-5; 13 bases match TRBD2. V dropped 0 bases and J dropped 2; count of bases not matched to a gene: 3. Germline-derived CDR1 and CDR2 are GTSNPN and SVGIG (reference sequence). The CDR3 is made up of 16 amino acids. CDR3: CAWSVQLAGGQETQYF. The DNA for the CDR3 is TGTGCCTGGAGTGTACAACTAGCGGGGGGGCAAGAGACCCAGTACTTC. Variable domain in full (rest from reference TRBV30 and TRBJ2-5): SQTIHQWPATLVQPVGSPLSLECTVEGTSNPNLYWYRQAAGRGLQLLFYSVGIGQISSEVPQNLSASRPQDRQFILSSKKLLLSDSGFYLCAWSVQLAGGQETQYFGPGTRLLVL.

The rearrangement uses TRBV7-2 and TRBJ2-7; D unresolved. CDR3 length equals 11 residues. V dropped 2 bases and J dropped 5 bases, with 4 bases sitting between them. CDR1 and CDR2 from the germline V gene are SGHTA and FQGNSA. DNA for the CDR3: TGTGCCAGCAGCTTATATAACGAGCAGTACTTC. It is translated as CASSLYNEQYF. The whole variable domain, remainder taken from reference TRBV7-2 and TRBJ2-7, is GAGVSQSPSNKVTEKGKDVELRCDPISGHTALYWYRQSLGQGLEFLIYFQGNSAPDKSGLPSDRFSAERTGGSVSTLTIQRTQQEDSAVYLCASSLYNEQYFGPGTRLTVT.